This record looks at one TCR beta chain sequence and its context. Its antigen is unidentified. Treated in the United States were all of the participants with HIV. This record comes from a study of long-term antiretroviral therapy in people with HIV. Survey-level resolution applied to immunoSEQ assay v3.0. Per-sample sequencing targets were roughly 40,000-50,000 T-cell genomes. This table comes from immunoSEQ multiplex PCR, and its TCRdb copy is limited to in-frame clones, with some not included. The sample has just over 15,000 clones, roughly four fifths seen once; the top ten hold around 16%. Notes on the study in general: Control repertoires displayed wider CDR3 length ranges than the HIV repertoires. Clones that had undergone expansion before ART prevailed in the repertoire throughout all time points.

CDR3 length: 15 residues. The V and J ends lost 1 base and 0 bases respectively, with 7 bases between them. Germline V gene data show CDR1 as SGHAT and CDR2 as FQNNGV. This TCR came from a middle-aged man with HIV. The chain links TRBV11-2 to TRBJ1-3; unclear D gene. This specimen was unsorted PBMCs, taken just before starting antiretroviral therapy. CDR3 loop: CASSLAGSSGNTIYF. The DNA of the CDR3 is TGTGCCAGCAGCTTAGCGGGCAGCTCTGGAAACACCATATATTTT.